The rows below give T cell receptor beta chains drawn from one sample of a study of blood T cell repertoires in COVID-19. The protocol was immunoSEQ multiplex PCR, while the TCRdb copy is restricted to in-frame clones and leaves out a portion. The repertoire holds approximately 91,000 clones, approximately 77% seen once, with about 10% in the top ten. The sample consisted of peripheral blood. All receptors come from an elderly woman with acute or convalescent COVID-19. CDR3s include the opening cysteine and the closing phenylalanine or tryptophan. D genes are given only for firm matches. Clone size is shown for a subset of rows, as once, few, many or a class of expanded clone.

>.|TRBV28|TRBJ1-6|TRBD1
CASSTGTASSYNSPLHF
TGTGCCAGCAGCACCGGGACAGCAAGCTCCTATAATTCACCCCTCCACTTT
>.|TRBV19|TRBJ2-3|TRBD2
CASSDRLARTQYF
TGTGCCAGTAGCGATCGACTAGCTCGTACGCAGTATTTT
>.|TRBV7-9|TRBJ2-5|TRBD2
CASSLSGGRAVETQYF
TGTGCCAGCAGCTTATCCGGCGGGAGGGCCGTAGAGACCCAGTACTTC
>many|TRBV5-4|TRBJ2-1|TRBD2
CASSPGLAGSPGAKFF
TGTGCCAGCAGCCCCGGGCTAGCGGGATCCCCCGGGGCTAAGTTCTTC
>.|TRBV29-1|TRBJ1-4|.
CSVLGYEKLFF
TGCAGCGTTCTCGGGTATGAAAAACTGTTTTTT
>.|TRBV3-1/TRBV3-2|TRBJ1-5|.
CASSQGGRVSNQPQHF
TGTGCCAGCAGCCAAGGTGGCAGGGTTTCCAATCAGCCCCAGCATTTT
>few|TRBV29-1|TRBJ1-1|.
CSVQGFSTEAFF
TGCAGCGTACAGGGTTTCAGCACTGAAGCTTTCTTT
>.|TRBV4-3|TRBJ2-3|.
CASSPIMGATQYF
TGCGCCAGCAGCCCAATAATGGGAGCTACGCAGTATTTT
>.|TRBV9|TRBJ1-3|TRBD1
CASSVQGAGNTIYF
TGTGCCAGCAGCGTACAGGGGGCTGGAAACACCATATATTTT
>.|TRBV5-4|TRBJ2-5|TRBD2
CASSLWAGGQEETQYF
TGTGCCAGCAGCTTGTGGGCGGGGGGGCAGGAAGAGACCCAGTACTTC
>.|TRBV7-2|TRBJ2-5|.
CASSVQGRRETQYF
TGTGCCAGCAGCGTACAGGGAAGGAGAGAGACCCAGTACTTC
>few|TRBV4-1|TRBJ2-7|TRBD1
CASSQGRDRAHYEQYF
TGCGCCAGCAGCCAAGGCCGGGACAGGGCCCACTACGAGCAGTACTTC
>.|TRBV4-1|TRBJ1-2|.
CASSRTAVSDLRYTF
TGCGCCAGCAGCCGGACAGCCGTCTCTGATTTAAGGTACACCTTC
>.|TRBV2|TRBJ2-3|TRBD2
CASRPTSHRTDTQYF
TGTGCCAGCAGGCCGACTAGCCACCGCACAGATACGCAGTATTTT
>.|TRBV19|TRBJ2-2|TRBD1
CASSIDHRGHTGELFF
TGTGCCAGTAGTATAGATCACAGGGGGCACACCGGGGAGCTGTTTTTT
>.|TRBV3-1/TRBV3-2|TRBJ2-7|TRBD2
CASSQGGLIYEQYF
TGTGCCAGCAGCCAGGGGGGACTAATCTACGAGCAGTACTTC
>.|TRBV9|TRBJ1-2|TRBD1
CASSIQGAGGYTF
TGTGCCAGCAGCATACAGGGGGCGGGTGGCTACACCTTC
>.|TRBV5-1|TRBJ2-1|TRBD2
CASSFGGSSYNEQFF
TGCGCCAGCAGCTTTGGCGGGAGCTCCTACAATGAGCAGTTCTTC
>.|TRBV24-1|TRBJ1-5|.
CATSDIGGYQHF
TGTGCCACCAGTGATATTGGGGGGTACCAGCATTTT
>.|TRBV19|TRBJ1-6|.
CASSILVVSGEGSPLHF
TGTGCCAGTAGCATCTTGGTGGTTTCGGGAGAGGGTTCACCCCTCCACTTT